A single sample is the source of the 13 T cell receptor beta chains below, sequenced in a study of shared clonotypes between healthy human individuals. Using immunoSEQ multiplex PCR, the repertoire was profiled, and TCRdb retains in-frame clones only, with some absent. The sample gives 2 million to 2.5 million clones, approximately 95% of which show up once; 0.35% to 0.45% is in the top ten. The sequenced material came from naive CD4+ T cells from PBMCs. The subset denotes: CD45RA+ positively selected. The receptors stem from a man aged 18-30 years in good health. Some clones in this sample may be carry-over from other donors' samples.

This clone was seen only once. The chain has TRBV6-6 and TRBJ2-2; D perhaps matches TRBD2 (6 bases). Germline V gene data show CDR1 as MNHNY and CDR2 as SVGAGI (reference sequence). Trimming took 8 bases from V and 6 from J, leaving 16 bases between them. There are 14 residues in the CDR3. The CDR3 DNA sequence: TGTGCCAGCGGACTAACCCAAGGGTCCGGGGAGCTGTTTTTT. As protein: CASGLTQGSGELFF.

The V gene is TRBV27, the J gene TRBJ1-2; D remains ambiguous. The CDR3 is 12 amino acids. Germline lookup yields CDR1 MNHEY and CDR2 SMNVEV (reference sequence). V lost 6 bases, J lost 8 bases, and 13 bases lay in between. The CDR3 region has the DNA TGTGCCAGCAGCCAGTGGGGTGAAGGCTACACCTTC. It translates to CASSQWGEGYTF.

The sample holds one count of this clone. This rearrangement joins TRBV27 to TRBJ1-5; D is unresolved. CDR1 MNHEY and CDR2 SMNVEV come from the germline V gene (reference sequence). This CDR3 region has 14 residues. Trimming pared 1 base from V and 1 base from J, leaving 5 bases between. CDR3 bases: TGTGCCAGCAGTTTATGGGCCAGCAATCAGCCCCAGCATTTT. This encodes CASSLWASNQPQHF.

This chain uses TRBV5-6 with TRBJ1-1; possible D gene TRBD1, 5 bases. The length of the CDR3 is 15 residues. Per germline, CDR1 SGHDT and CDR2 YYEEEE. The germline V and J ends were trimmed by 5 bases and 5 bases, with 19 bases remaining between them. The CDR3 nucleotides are TGTGCCAGCAGTCCAATTATCAGGGAGGAAACTGAAGCTTTCTTT. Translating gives CASSPIIREETEAFF. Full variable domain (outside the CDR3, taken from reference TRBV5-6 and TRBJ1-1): DAGVTQSPTHLIKTRGQQVTLRCSPKSGHDTVSWYQQALGQGPQFIFQYYEEEERQRGNFPDRFSGHQFPNYSSELNVNALLLGDSALYLCASSPIIREETEAFFGQGTRLTVV.

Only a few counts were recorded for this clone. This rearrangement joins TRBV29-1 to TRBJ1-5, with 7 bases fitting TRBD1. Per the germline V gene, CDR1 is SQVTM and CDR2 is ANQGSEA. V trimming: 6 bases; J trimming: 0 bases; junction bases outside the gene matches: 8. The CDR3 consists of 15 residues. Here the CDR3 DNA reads TGCAGCGTCCGCCTGACAGGGAATAGCAATCAGCCCCAGCATTTT. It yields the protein CSVRLTGNSNQPQHF.

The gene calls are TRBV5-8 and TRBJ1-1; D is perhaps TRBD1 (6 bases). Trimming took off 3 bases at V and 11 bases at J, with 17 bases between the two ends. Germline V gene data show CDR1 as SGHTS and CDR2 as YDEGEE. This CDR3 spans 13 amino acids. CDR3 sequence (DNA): TGTGCCAGCAGCTGGGGGCCGGGGGGTAGGGCTTTCTTT. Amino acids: CASSWGPGGRAFF.

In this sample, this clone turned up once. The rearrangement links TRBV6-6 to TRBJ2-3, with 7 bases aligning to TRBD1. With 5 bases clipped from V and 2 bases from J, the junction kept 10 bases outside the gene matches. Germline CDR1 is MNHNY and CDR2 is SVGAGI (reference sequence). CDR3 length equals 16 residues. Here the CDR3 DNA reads TGTGCCAGCAGTCACCCGGGACAGCCGATCACAGATACGCAGTATTTT. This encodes CASSHPGQPITDTQYF.

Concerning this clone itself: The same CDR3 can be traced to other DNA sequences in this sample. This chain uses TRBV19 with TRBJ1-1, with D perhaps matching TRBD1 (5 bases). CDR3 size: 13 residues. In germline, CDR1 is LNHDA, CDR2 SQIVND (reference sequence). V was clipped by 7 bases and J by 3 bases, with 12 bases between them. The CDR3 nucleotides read TGTGCCAGTACCGGGACGGGGGACACTGAAGCTTTCTTT. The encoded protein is CASTGTGDTEAFF.

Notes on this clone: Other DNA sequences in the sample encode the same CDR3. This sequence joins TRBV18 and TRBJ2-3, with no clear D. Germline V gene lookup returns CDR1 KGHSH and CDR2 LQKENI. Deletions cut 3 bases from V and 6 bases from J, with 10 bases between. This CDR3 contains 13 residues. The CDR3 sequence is CASSPGGLDTQYF. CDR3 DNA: TGTGCCAGCTCACCTGGCGGCTTGGATACGCAGTATTTT. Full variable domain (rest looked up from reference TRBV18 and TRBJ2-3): NAGVMQNPRHLVRRRGQEARLRCSPMKGHSHVYWYRQLPEEGLKFMVYLQKENIIDESGMPKERFSAEFPKEGPSILRIQQVVRGDSAAYFCASSPGGLDTQYFGPGTRLTVL.

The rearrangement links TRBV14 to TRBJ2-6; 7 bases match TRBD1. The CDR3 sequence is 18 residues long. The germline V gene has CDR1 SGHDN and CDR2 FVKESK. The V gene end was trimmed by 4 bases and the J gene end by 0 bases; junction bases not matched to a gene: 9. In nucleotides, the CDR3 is TGTGCCAGCAGCCTTTTCCGGGACAGCAACTCTGGGGCCAACGTCCTGACTTTC. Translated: CASSLFRDSNSGANVLTF.

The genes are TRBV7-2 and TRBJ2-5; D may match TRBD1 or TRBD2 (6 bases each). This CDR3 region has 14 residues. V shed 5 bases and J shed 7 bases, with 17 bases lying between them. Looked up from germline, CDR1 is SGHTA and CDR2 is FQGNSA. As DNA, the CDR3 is TGTGCCAGCAGCAGCCGAGGAGGGGGGAGGACCCAGTACTTC. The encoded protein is CASSSRGGGRTQYF.

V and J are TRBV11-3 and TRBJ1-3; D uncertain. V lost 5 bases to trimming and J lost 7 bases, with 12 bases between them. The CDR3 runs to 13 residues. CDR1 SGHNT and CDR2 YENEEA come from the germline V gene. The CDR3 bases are TGTGCCAGCAGCCACCCTGGTACGAACACCATATATTTT. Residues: CASSHPGTNTIYF. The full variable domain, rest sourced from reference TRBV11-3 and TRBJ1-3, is EAGVVQSPRYKIIEKKQPVAFWCNPISGHNTLYWYLQNLGQGPELLIRYENEEAVDDSQLPKDRFSAERLKGVDSTLKIQPAELGDSAVYLCASSHPGTNTIYFGEGSWLTVV.

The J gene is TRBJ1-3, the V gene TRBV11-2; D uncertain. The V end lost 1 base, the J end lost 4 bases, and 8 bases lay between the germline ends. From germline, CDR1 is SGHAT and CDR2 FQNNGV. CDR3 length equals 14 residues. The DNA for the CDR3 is TGTGCCAGCAGCTTAGCGAAGCCGGGAAACACCATATATTTT. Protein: CASSLAKPGNTIYF.